The clone carrying this T cell receptor beta chain was seen at least ten times. Its antigen is undetermined. This entry comes from a study of early T cells in non-severe SARS-CoV-2 infection. Study-level information: Sequenced bulk RNA came from whole blood that was unsorted, and chains were unpaired.

The study, taken as a whole, reports: Matching results from VDJdb favored anti-spike CD8 responses, leaving private and CD4 specificities undetected.

Germline V gene sequence: CDR1 GTSNPN, CDR2 SVGIG (reference sequence). Losses at the gene ends were 4 bases for V and 3 bases for J; bases not matched to a gene: 2. The CDR3 has 13 residues. Unique molecular identifiers were affixed to single, distinct cDNA molecules. From the 5' RACE reads, TCRdb called clonotypes with MiXCR, one entry per CDR3 protein. The sample yields some 85,000 distinct CDR3 sequences, around 15% seen once. The clonotype originates from an adult who was a healthcare worker with PCR-confirmed SARS-CoV-2 infection or an uninfected control (not recorded which). The sequenced sample was whole blood. This rearrangement joins TRBV30 to TRBJ2-2, with TRBD1 matching 7 bases. The CDR3, as DNA: TGTGCCTGGAATCAGGGGGACACCGGGGAGCTGTTTTTT. Protein product: CAWNQGDTGELFF. Full variable domain (outside the CDR3, taken from reference TRBV30 and TRBJ2-2): SQTIHQWPATLVQPVGSPLSLECTVEGTSNPNLYWYRQAAGRGLQLLFYSVGIGQISSEVPQNLSASRPQDRQFILSSKKLLLSDSGFYLCAWNQGDTGELFFGEGSRLTVL.